This record covers a single T cell receptor beta chain. The source of the sample is a study of cytomegalovirus exposure and HLA in healthy donors. Study-level background: Unique TCRs numbering 75 million to 95 million, obtained from HLA-typed donors, made up an early data release.

Use of 60 Vbeta and 13 Jbeta primers characterized the PCR. Repertoires were generated with immunoSEQ multiplex PCR, while TCRdb's copy carries only in-frame clones and drops some. The table has about 140,000 clones, about 80% seen once. The CDR3 extends over 11 amino acids. The V and J ends lost 2 bases and 5 bases respectively, with 7 bases between them. From germline, CDR1 is DFQATT and CDR2 SNEGSKA (reference sequence). The receptor was isolated from a woman aged 55-70 years in good health and CMV-seropositive. Sequencing was carried out using PBMCs. The chain is built from TRBV20-1 and TRBJ2-7, with D hard to call. The CDR3 region has the DNA TGCAGTGCTAGATCTAAGAACGAGCAGTACTTC. Protein product: CSARSKNEQYF.